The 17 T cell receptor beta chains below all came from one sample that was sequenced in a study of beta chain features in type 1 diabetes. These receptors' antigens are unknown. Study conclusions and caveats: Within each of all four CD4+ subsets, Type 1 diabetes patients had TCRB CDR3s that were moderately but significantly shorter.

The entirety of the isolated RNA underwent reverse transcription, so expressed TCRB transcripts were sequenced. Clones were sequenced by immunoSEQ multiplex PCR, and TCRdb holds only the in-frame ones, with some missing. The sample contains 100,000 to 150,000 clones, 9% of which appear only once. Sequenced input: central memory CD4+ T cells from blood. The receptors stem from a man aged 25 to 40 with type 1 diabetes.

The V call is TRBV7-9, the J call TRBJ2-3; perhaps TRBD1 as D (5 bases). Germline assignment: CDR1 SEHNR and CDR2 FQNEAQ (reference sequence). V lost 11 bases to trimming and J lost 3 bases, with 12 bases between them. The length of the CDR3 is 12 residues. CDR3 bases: TGTGCCGGGGCCGAGGAAACAGATACGCAGTATTTT. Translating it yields CAGAEETDTQYF.

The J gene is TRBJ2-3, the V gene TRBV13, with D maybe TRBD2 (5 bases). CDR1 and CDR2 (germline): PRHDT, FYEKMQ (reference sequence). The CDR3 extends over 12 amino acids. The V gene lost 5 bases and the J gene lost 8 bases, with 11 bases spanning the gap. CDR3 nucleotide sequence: TGTGCCAGCAGCCAGCGGTCGGGTACGCAGTATTTT. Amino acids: CASSQRSGTQYF.

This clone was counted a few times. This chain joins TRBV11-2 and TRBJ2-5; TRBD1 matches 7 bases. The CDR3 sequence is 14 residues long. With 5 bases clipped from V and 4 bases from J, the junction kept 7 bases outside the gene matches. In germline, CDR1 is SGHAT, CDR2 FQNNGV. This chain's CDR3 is CASSRNAGGETQYF. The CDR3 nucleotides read TGTGCCAGCAGCCGGAATGCAGGGGGAGAGACCCAGTACTTC.

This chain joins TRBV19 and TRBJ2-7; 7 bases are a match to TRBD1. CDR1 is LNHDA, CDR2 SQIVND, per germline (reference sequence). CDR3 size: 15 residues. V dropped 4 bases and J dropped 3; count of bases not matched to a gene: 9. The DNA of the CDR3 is TGTGCCAGTAGTAGCGCCCGACAGGGTCTCTACGAGCAGTACTTC. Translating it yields CASSSARQGLYEQYF.

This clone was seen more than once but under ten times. The CDR3 region has the DNA TGTGCCAGCAGACTTATCCTCACCACCGGGGAGCTGTTTTTT. Translating it yields CASRLILTTGELFF. The rearrangement uses TRBV2 and TRBJ2-2; D is unresolved. This CDR3 has 14 amino acids. Deletions cut 6 bases from V and 4 bases from J, with 12 bases between. Germline values: CDR1 SNHLY, CDR2 FYNNEI. The full variable domain, in which reference TRBV2 and TRBJ2-2 provide the parts outside the CDR3, is EPEVTQTPSHQVTQMGQEVILRCVPISNHLYFYWYRQILGQKVEFLVSFYNNEISEKSEIFDDQFSVERPDGSNFTLKIRSTKLEDSAMYFCASRLILTTGELFFGEGSRLTVL.

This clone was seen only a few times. CDR3: CASSVGTGSAIGYTF. The CDR3 DNA reads as TGTGCCAGCAGTGTAGGAACAGGATCGGCAATCGGCTACACCTTC. The chain is built from TRBV2 and TRBJ1-2; D may be TRBD1 (5 bases). Trimming cost V 4 bases and J 8 bases, with 20 bases left between them. Germline CDR1 reads SNHLY; CDR2 reads FYNNEI. This CDR3 region has 15 residues.

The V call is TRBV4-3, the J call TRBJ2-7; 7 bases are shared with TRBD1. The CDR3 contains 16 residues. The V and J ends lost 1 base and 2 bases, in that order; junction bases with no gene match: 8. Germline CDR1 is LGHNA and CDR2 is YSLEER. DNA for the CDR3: TGCGCCAGCAGCCAAGTAACAGGGGCGGGTACCTACGAGCAGTACTTC. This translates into CASSQVTGAGTYEQYF.

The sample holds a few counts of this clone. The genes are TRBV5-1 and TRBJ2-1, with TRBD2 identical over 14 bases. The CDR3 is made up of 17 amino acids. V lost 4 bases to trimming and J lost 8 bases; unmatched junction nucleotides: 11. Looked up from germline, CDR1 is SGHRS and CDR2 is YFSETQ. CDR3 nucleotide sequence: TGCGCCAGCAGCCCCGGGACTAGCGGGGGCCTAGGGCATGAGCAGTTCTTC. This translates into CASSPGTSGGLGHEQFF.

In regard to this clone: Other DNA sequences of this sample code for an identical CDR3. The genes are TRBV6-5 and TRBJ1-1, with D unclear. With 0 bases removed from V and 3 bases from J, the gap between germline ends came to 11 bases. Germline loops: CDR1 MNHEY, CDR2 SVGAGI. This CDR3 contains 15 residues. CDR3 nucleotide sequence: TGTGCCAGCAGTTACTCGCGGTCATCGGACACTGAAGCTTTCTTT. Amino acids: CASSYSRSSDTEAFF.

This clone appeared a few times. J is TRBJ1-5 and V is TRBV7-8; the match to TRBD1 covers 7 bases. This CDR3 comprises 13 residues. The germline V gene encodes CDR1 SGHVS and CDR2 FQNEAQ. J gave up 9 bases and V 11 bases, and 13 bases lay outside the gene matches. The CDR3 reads CASSNRGSGPQHF. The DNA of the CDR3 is TGTGCCTCCTCCAACAGGGGCTCTGGGCCCCAGCATTTT.

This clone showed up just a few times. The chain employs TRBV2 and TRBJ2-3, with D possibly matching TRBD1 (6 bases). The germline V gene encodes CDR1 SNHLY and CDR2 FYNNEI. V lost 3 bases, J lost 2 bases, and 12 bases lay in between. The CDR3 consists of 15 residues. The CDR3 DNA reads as TGTGCCAGCAGTGAGGCAGGACAGTACACAGATACGCAGTATTTT. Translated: CASSEAGQYTDTQYF.

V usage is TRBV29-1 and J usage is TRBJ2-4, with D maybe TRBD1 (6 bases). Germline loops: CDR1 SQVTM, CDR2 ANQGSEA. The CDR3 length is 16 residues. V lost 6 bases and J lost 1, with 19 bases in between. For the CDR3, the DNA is TGCAGCGTCGCACCCACAGGGCTAGGGGCCAAAAACATTCAGTACTTC. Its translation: CSVAPTGLGAKNIQYF.

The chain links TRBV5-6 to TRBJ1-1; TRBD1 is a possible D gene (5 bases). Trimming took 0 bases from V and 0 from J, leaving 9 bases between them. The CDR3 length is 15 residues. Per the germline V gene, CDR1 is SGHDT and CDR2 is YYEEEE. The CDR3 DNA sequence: TGTGCCAGCAGCTTGGTTGGGGCCATGAACACTGAAGCTTTCTTT. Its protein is CASSLVGAMNTEAFF.

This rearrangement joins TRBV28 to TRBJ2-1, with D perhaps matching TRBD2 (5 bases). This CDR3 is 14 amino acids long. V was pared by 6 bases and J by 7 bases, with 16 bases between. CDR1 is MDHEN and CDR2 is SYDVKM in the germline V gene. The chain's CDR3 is CASSPAGSMNEQFF. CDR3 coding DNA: TGTGCCAGCAGCCCCGCGGGTAGCATGAATGAGCAGTTCTTC.

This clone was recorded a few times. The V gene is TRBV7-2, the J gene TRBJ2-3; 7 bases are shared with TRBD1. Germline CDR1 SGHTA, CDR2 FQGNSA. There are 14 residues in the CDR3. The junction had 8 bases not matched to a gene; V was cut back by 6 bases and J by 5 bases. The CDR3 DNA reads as TGTGCCAGCAGACAGGGGTCTTCCGGAGATACGCAGTATTTT. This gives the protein CASRQGSSGDTQYF.

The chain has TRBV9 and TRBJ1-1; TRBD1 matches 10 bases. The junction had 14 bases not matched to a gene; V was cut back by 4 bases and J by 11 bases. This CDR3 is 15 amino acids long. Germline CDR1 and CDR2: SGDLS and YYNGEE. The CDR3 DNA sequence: TGTGCCAGCAGCATTATAGGGACAGGGGCTCGGGTGGCTTTCTTT. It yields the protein CASSIIGTGARVAFF.

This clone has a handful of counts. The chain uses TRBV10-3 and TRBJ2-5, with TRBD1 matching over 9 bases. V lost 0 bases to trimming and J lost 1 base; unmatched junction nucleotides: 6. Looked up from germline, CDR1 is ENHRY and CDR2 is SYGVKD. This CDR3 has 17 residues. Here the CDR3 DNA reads TGTGCCATCAGTGAGTCCCCCGGGACAGGGACCCAAGAGACCCAGTACTTC. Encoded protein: CAISESPGTGTQETQYF.